The 14 T cell receptor beta chains listed next were all sequenced from one sample in a study of blood T cell repertoires in COVID-19. Measured with immunoSEQ multiplex PCR; TCRdb has only the in-frame clones, and not every one. The sample carries 150,000 to 200,000 clones, 86% recorded once. Sequenced input: peripheral blood. These receptors all stem from a man aged 60 to 69 with acute or convalescent COVID-19.

CDR3 DNA: TGTGCCAGCAGTGGGCGGACAGACTATAATTCACCCCTCCACTTT. Translating it yields CASSGRTDYNSPLHF. The rearrangement links TRBV28 to TRBJ1-6; maybe TRBD1 (6 bases). The CDR3 sequence is 15 residues long. Trimming removed 5 bases at V and 3 bases at J, with 11 bases between. Germline values: CDR1 MDHEN, CDR2 SYDVKM.

The genes are TRBV24-1 and TRBJ2-2; the match to TRBD1 covers 8 bases. The germline V gene has CDR1 KGHDR and CDR2 SFDVKD. V shed 7 bases, J shed 3 bases, and the junction held 3 bases outside the gene matches. This CDR3 has 14 amino acids. CDR3 residues: CATSRDRYTGELFF. The CDR3, as DNA: TGTGCCACCAGCCGGGACAGGTACACCGGGGAGCTGTTTTTT.

The chain couples TRBV5-1 to TRBJ2-5; D is unclear. Germline loops: CDR1 SGHRS, CDR2 YFSETQ. The CDR3 is 15 amino acids. V lost 0 bases and J 1 base, leaving 10 bases between the germline ends. CDR3 sequence reads: CASSLVPGPQETQYF. The CDR3 DNA reads TGCGCCAGCAGCTTGGTTCCAGGCCCCCAAGAGACCCAGTACTTC.

The chain is built from TRBV3-1 (or the pseudogene TRBV3-2) and TRBJ2-5, with 14 bases aligning to TRBD2. Per germline, CDR1 LGHDT and CDR2 YNNKEL (reference sequence). Germline trimming cut 4 bases from V and 5 bases from J; bases unmatched to any gene: 6. This CDR3 is 16 amino acids long. Here the CDR3 DNA reads TGTGCCAGCAGCCGAGGGACTAGCGGGAGATGGGAGACCCAGTACTTC. It translates to CASSRGTSGRWETQYF.

This chain links TRBV5-1 with TRBJ1-5; D is undetermined. Trimming shortened V by 0 bases and J by 5 bases, and 12 bases separated the two germline ends. CDR1 is SGHRS, CDR2 YFSETQ, per germline. The CDR3 is 15 residues long. CDR3 nucleotide sequence: TGCGCCAGCAGCTTGGGAGCCGCGGCCGATCAGCCCCAGCATTTT. Translated, it gives CASSLGAAADQPQHF.

V and J are TRBV4-1 and TRBJ1-5, with 10 bases lining up with TRBD1. In germline, CDR1 is MGHRA, CDR2 YSYEKL. The CDR3 spans 18 residues. Trimming took 1 base from V and 4 from J; bases not matched to a gene: 10. CDR3 nucleotides: TGCGCCAGCAGCCAAGTCGGGACAGGGGTACATGGGAATCAGCCCCAGCATTTT. This codes for CASSQVGTGVHGNQPQHF.

The chain carries TRBV12-3 or TRBV12-4 and TRBJ2-7; D perhaps matches TRBD1 (5 bases). V was clipped by 1 base and J by 4 bases, with 8 bases between them. The CDR3 runs 13 residues. This CDR3 reads CASSLGQRYEQYF. The CDR3 region has the DNA TGTGCCAGCAGTTTAGGACAGAGATACGAGCAGTACTTC.

V is TRBV3-1 (or the pseudogene TRBV3-2) and J is TRBJ2-1; 7 nucleotides agree with TRBD2. V was pared by 4 bases and J by 7 bases, with 16 bases of the junction left unmatched. The CDR3 contains 17 residues. Germline CDR1 reads LGHDT; CDR2 reads YNNKEL (reference sequence). The CDR3 sequence is CASSPLSRAGARNEQFF. The CDR3 region has the DNA TGTGCCAGCAGCCCCTTGAGCAGGGCGGGAGCTAGGAATGAGCAGTTCTTC.

Written as DNA, the CDR3 is TGTGCCAGCAGCCCCCGGGACAGGGGGCTCGAGCAGTACTTC. It specifies CASSPRDRGLEQYF. The rearrangement joins TRBV11-2 to TRBJ2-7, with TRBD1 matching 12 bases. J gave up 6 bases and V 5 bases, and 5 bases lay outside the gene matches. Germline CDR1 is SGHAT and CDR2 is FQNNGV. The CDR3 has 14 residues.

The V and J genes are TRBV24-1 and TRBJ1-1, with a tentative D call TRBD1 (6 bases). Trimming pared 5 bases from V and 11 bases from J, leaving 17 bases between. The CDR3 consists of 13 residues. Per germline, CDR1 KGHDR and CDR2 SFDVKD. The CDR3 coding sequence is TGTGCCACCAGTGTCCAAGGACAGCCACGCGCTTTCTTT. It codes for CATSVQGQPRAFF.

This clone was detected a few times. One end of the junction varies from germline; a read error may be responsible. V gene TRBV11-3 combines with J gene TRBJ2-7; 9 nucleotides line up with TRBD1. Per germline, CDR1 SGHNT and CDR2 YENEEA. The CDR3 has 14 residues. The CDR3 DNA reads TGTGCCAGCAGCTTAGGGACAGGGGAGTACGTGCAGTACTTC. Translation: CASSLGTGEYVQYF.

This clone has only a few counts. The chain is built from TRBV10-3 and TRBJ2-2; a weak D match, TRBD1 (6 bases). The germline gives CDR1 ENHRY, CDR2 SYGVKD. The CDR3 sequence is 16 residues long. With 4 bases removed from V and 0 bases from J, the gap between germline ends came to 12 bases. CDR3 sequence (DNA): TGTGCCATCAGTGCCGTGACAGGCTCGAACACCGGGGAGCTGTTTTTT. It encodes CAISAVTGSNTGELFF.

The chain uses TRBV5-4 and TRBJ2-7; TRBD1 might be the D (6 bases). With 2 bases removed from V and 6 bases from J, the gap between germline ends came to 15 bases. In germline, CDR1 is SGHNT, CDR2 YYREEE (reference sequence). CDR3 length: 14 residues. The CDR3 DNA is TGTGCCAGCAGCTTTCCGGCCAAAGGGGGCGAGCAGTACTTC. Its translation: CASSFPAKGGEQYF.

The sample holds one count of this clone. This sequence joins TRBV19 and TRBJ1-1; no clear D gene. Per the germline V gene, CDR1 is LNHDA and CDR2 is SQIVND (reference sequence). The V end lost 7 bases, the J end lost 10 bases, and 19 bases lay between the germline ends. This CDR3 is 13 amino acids long. The CDR3 nucleotides read TGTGCCAGTACCTCCAAGCTGGGAGTAGCAGCTTTCTTT. Residues: CASTSKLGVAAFF. Combining the CDR3 with reference TRBV19 and TRBJ1-1 gives the whole variable domain DGGITQSPKYLFRKEGQNVTLSCEQNLNHDAMYWYRQDPGQGLRLIYYSQIVNDFQKGDIAEGYSVSREKKESFPLTVTSAQKNPTAFYLCASTSKLGVAAFFGQGTRLTVV.